This entry lists 21 T cell receptor beta chains sequenced from one sample in a study of radiation and T cells in renal cell carcinoma. TCRdb keeps only in-frame clones here, not all; method: immunoSEQ multiplex PCR. Of 130,000 to 150,000 clones listed, roughly 88% are singletons. The time point denotes: baseline pretreatment blood. Noted treatment: 15 Gy SBRT to primary tumor, nephrectomy 4 weeks later. Sequenced material: blood, taken from a patient whose treatment included radiotherapy and nephrectomy. The receptors stem from a woman aged 45-60 years with renal cell carcinoma.

This clone appeared once. The chain recombines TRBV4-2 with TRBJ1-2, with unresolved D. Germline CDR1 LGHNA, CDR2 YNFKEQ. CDR3 length equals 15 residues. V dropped 0 bases and J dropped 4 bases, with 12 bases sitting between them. The CDR3 DNA reads TGTGCCAGCAGCCAAGAAGGGCAGGCACGCTATGGCTACACCTTC. This gives the protein CASSQEGQARYGYTF.

The J gene is TRBJ2-3, the V gene TRBV9; TRBD1 or TRBD2 may be the D gene (5 bases each). The CDR3 is 16 residues long. V lost 0 bases, J lost 0 bases, and 11 bases lay in between. Germline V gene data show CDR1 as SGDLS and CDR2 as YYNGEE. The CDR3 DNA reads as TGTGCCAGCAGCGTAGGAGGGGAAGCTAGCACAGATACGCAGTATTTT. The encoded protein is CASSVGGEASTDTQYF.

This chain links TRBV19 with TRBJ1-1, with no clear D. The germline gives CDR1 LNHDA, CDR2 SQIVND (reference sequence). V was clipped by 9 bases and J by 5 bases, with 13 bases between them. The length of the CDR3 is 12 residues. For the CDR3, the DNA is TGTGCCAGCCACTCCGGGGTTACTGAAGCTTTCTTT. It specifies CASHSGVTEAFF.

The gene calls are TRBV18 and TRBJ1-1; 8 bases are shared with TRBD1. CDR3 length equals 14 residues. V trimming: 6 bases; J trimming: 1 base; junction bases outside the gene matches: 4. Germline CDR1 KGHSH, CDR2 LQKENI. In nucleotides, the CDR3 is TGTGCCAGCTCGCCAGACAGGGGGAACACTGAAGCTTTCTTT. Translated, it gives CASSPDRGNTEAFF.

This clone was observed a single time. This rearrangement joins TRBV6-5 to TRBJ2-4, with 10 bases matching TRBD1. The trim removed 5 bases at V and 5 bases at J, leaving 3 bases unmatched. Germline CDR1 and CDR2: MNHEY and SVGAGI. The CDR3 spans 14 residues. CDR3 loop: CASSTDRGQNIQYF. The CDR3, as DNA: TGTGCCAGCAGTACCGACAGGGGGCAAAACATTCAGTACTTC.

The V gene is TRBV5-1, the J gene TRBJ2-2, with 9 bases matching TRBD1. This CDR3 spans 17 amino acids. V was pared by 0 bases and J by 5 bases, with 8 bases of the junction left unmatched. CDR1 is SGHRS, CDR2 YFSETQ, per germline. This chain's CDR3 is CASSLGLGQGSTGELFF. DNA for the CDR3: TGCGCCAGCAGCTTGGGCTTGGGACAGGGCAGTACCGGGGAGCTGTTTTTT.

The chain couples TRBV29-1 to TRBJ2-2, with a weak D call TRBD1 (5 bases). Germline V gene lookup returns CDR1 SQVTM and CDR2 ANQGSEA. V gave up 7 bases and J gave up 6 bases, with 18 bases separating them. This CDR3 region has 14 residues. The chain's CDR3 is CSALTDLSPGELFF. CDR3 nucleotide sequence: TGCAGCGCCCTGACAGATTTGAGCCCCGGGGAGCTGTTTTTT.

The chain recombines TRBV28 with TRBJ1-1, with D perhaps matching TRBD1 (5 bases). Trimming removed 5 bases from V and 7 bases from J, with 17 bases in between. The CDR3 totals 14 residues. Looked up from germline, CDR1 is MDHEN and CDR2 is SYDVKM. As DNA, the CDR3 is TGTGCCAGCAGTCCCCCCCCAGGGCGCGGTGAAGCTTTCTTT. It encodes CASSPPPGRGEAFF. Looking up the rest from reference TRBV28 and TRBJ1-1 gives the full variable domain: DVKVTQSSRYLVKRTGEKVFLECVQDMDHENMFWYRQDPGLGLRLIYFSYDVKMKEKGDIPEGYSVSREKKERFSLILESASTNQTSMYLCASSPPPGRGEAFFGQGTRLTVV.

A note on this clone: Distinct nucleotide sequences in the sample also encode this CDR3. J is TRBJ2-1 and V is TRBV18; D is unresolved. CDR1 and CDR2 from the germline V gene are KGHSH and LQKENI. V dropped 3 bases and J dropped 7 bases, with 10 bases sitting between them. This CDR3 is built from 13 residues. DNA of the CDR3: TGTGCCAGCTCACCGTTAAGGAATAATGAGCAGTTCTTC. Its translation: CASSPLRNNEQFF.

This sequence joins TRBV7-2 and TRBJ1-3; no definite D call. CDR1 and CDR2 from the germline V gene are SGHTA and FQGNSA. This CDR3 comprises 14 residues. Deletions cut 5 bases from V and 0 bases from J, with 8 bases between. The CDR3 nucleotides read TGTGCCAGCAGCCCTACCCCCTCTGGAAACACCATATATTTT. Protein: CASSPTPSGNTIYF.

The rearrangement uses TRBV2 and TRBJ2-1; TRBD1 agrees at 9 bases. This CDR3 has 17 residues. Germline V gene sequence: CDR1 SNHLY, CDR2 FYNNEI. Losses at the gene ends were 3 bases for V and 2 bases for J; bases not matched to a gene: 8. This chain's CDR3 is CASSDLQGAQAYNEQFF. CDR3 in DNA: TGTGCCAGCAGTGATTTACAGGGGGCCCAAGCCTACAATGAGCAGTTCTTC.

The J gene is TRBJ1-6, the V gene TRBV18; TRBD1 might be the D (5 bases). CDR3 length: 15 amino acids. Germline-derived CDR1 and CDR2 are KGHSH and LQKENI. The V gene lost 5 bases and the J gene lost 7 bases, with 15 bases spanning the gap. The CDR3: CASSGGRGSNSPLHF. The DNA of the CDR3 is TGTGCCAGCTCAGGTGGTCGGGGGAGCAATTCACCCCTCCACTTT.

The chain employs TRBV5-5 and TRBJ1-1; D is uncertain. CDR1 and CDR2 from the germline V gene are SGHKS and YYEKEE (reference sequence). CDR3 length: 14 residues. Trimming took 1 base from V and 1 from J, leaving 8 bases between them. Here the CDR3 DNA reads TGTGCCAGCAGCTTGTCTTATGCGAACACTGAAGCTTTCTTT. Translated, it gives CASSLSYANTEAFF. The variable domain in full, with the rest retrieved from reference TRBV5-5 and TRBJ1-1, is DAGVTQSPTHLIKTRGQQVTLRCSPISGHKSVSWYQQVLGQGPQFIFQYYEKEERGRGNFPDRFSARQFPNYSSELNVNALLLGDSALYLCASSLSYANTEAFFGQGTRLTVV.

V usage is TRBV13 and J usage is TRBJ2-3; 7 nucleotides agree with TRBD2. CDR1 PRHDT and CDR2 FYEKMQ come from the germline V gene (reference sequence). The CDR3 runs 17 residues. V dropped 4 bases and J dropped 3; count of bases not matched to a gene: 13. CDR3 bases: TGTGCCAGCAGCTCAGCAGCACTAGCGAGAAAAACAGATACGCAGTATTTT. Residues: CASSSAALARKTDTQYF.

V usage is TRBV25-1 and J usage is TRBJ1-4; D is possibly TRBD1 (5 bases). The CDR3 is 15 residues long. Trimming left V 5 bases short and J 8 bases short, with 18 bases between. CDR1 and CDR2 from the germline V gene are MGHDK and SYGVNS. The CDR3 spells CASSLGVLRGEKLFF. The DNA for the CDR3 is TGTGCCAGCAGTTTGGGAGTGCTGCGGGGGGAAAAACTGTTTTTT.

V usage is TRBV5-3 and J usage is TRBJ1-5; D remains unclear. TRBV5-3 is flagged as an ORF with uncertain function. The V and J ends lost 0 bases and 1 base respectively, with 8 bases between them. The CDR3 has 15 residues. In nucleotides, the CDR3 is TGTGCCAGAAGCTTGGCCGAACAAAGCAATCAGCCCCAGCATTTT. The encoded protein is CARSLAEQSNQPQHF.

The chain has TRBV29-1 and TRBJ1-2; 9 nucleotides agree with TRBD1. J was trimmed by 8 bases and V by 0 bases; bases with no gene match: 7. Germline V gene data show CDR1 as SQVTM and CDR2 as ANQGSEA. The CDR3 consists of 14 residues. CDR3 nucleotides: TGCAGCGTTGAAGATCGCAGGACAGGGGAAGGCTACACCTTC. Protein sequence: CSVEDRRTGEGYTF.

This clone was recorded once. Here the CDR3 DNA reads TGTGCCAGCAGCTTGGGACAGGGGGGACTCTATGGCTACACCTTC. It is translated as CASSLGQGGLYGYTF. V gene TRBV5-4 combines with J gene TRBJ1-2, with 9 positions matching TRBD1. CDR1 and CDR2 from the germline V gene are SGHNT and YYREEE (reference sequence). The CDR3 totals 15 residues. J gave up 4 bases and V 0 bases, and 4 bases lay outside the gene matches.

A single count supports this clone. The rearrangement joins TRBV5-6 to TRBJ2-1, with a weak D call TRBD1 (6 bases). The V end was cut by 4 bases, the J end by 4 bases, with 18 bases between. CDR3 length: 16 residues. Germline CDR1 SGHDT, CDR2 YYEEEE. The CDR3 protein is CASSPLPGTIYNEQFF. The CDR3 bases are TGTGCCAGCAGCCCGCTTCCCGGGACAATATACAATGAGCAGTTCTTC.

V gene TRBV14 combines with J gene TRBJ2-7; TRBD2 aligns across 7 bases. The V and J ends lost 4 bases and 7 bases, in that order; junction bases with no gene match: 7. This CDR3 has 13 amino acids. Germline-derived CDR1 and CDR2 are SGHDN and FVKESK. Here the CDR3 DNA reads TGTGCCAGCAGCCTCCTTAGGGGAGGGGAGCAGTACTTC. Translating it yields CASSLLRGGEQYF.

V is TRBV13 and J is TRBJ1-6, with 8 bases aligning to TRBD1. Trimming took 5 bases from V and 7 from J; bases not matched to a gene: 7. The germline V gene has CDR1 PRHDT and CDR2 FYEKMQ (reference sequence). The CDR3 is made up of 15 amino acids. The CDR3 DNA reads TGTGCCAGCAGCCCACCGGACAGGGTCAATTCACCCCTCCACTTT. Protein: CASSPPDRVNSPLHF.